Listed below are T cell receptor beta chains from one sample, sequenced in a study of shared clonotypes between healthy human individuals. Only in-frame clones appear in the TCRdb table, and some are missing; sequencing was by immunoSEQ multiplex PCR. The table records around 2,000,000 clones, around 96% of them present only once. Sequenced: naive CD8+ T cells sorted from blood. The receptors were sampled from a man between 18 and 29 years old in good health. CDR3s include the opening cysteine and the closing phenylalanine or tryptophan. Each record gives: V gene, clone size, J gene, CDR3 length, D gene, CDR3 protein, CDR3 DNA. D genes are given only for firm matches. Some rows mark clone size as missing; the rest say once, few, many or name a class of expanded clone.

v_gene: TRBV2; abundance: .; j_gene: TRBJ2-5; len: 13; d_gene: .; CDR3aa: CASSEVHEETQYF; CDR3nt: TGTGCCAGCAGTGAAGTTCACGAAGAGACCCAGTACTTC
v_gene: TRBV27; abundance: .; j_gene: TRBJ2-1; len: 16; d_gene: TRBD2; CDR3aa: CASSWAGGETYNEQFF; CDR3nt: TGTGCCAGCAGTTGGGCCGGGGGGGAAACCTACAATGAGCAGTTCTTC
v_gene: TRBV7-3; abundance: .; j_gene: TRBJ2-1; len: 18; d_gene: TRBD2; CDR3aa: CASSSNLHLAGVYNEQFF; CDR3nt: TGTGCCAGCAGCTCTAATCTTCACCTAGCGGGGGTCTACAATGAGCAGTTCTTC
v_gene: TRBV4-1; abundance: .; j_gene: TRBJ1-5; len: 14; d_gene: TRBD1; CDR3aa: CASSQETGDQPQHF; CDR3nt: TGCGCCAGCAGCCAAGAGACAGGGGACCAACCCCAGCATTTT
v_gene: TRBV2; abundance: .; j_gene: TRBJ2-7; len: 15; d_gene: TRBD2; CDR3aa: CASTGITSGAYEQYF; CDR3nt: TGTGCCAGCACCGGAATCACTAGCGGGGCCTACGAGCAGTACTTC
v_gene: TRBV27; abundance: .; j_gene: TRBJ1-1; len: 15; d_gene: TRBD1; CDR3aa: CASSWTGWGNTEAFF; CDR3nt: TGTGCCAGCAGTTGGACAGGGTGGGGGAACACTGAAGCTTTCTTT
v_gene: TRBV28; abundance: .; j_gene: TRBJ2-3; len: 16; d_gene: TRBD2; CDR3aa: CASSGAGEGLTDTQYF; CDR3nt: TGTGCCAGCAGTGGCGCGGGGGAAGGGCTTACAGATACGCAGTATTTT
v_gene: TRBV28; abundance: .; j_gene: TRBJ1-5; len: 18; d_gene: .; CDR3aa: CASIPRQSLLLGNQPQHF; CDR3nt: TGTGCCAGCATTCCTCGCCAGTCCCTCTTACTAGGCAATCAGCCCCAGCATTTT
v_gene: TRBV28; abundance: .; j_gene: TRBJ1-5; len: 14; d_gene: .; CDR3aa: CASSWVAANQPQHF; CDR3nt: TGTGCCAGCAGTTGGGTAGCCGCCAATCAGCCCCAGCATTTT
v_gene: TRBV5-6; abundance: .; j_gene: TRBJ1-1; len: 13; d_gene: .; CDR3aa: CASSLLRNTEAFF; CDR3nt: TGTGCCAGCAGCTTGCTCCGGAACACTGAAGCTTTCTTT
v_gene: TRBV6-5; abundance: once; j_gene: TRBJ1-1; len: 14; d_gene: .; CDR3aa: CASSYGGEDTEAFF; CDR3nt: TGTGCCAGCAGTTACGGAGGGGAGGACACTGAAGCTTTCTTT
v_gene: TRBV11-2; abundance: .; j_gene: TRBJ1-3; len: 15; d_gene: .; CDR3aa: CASSPGGRSGNTIYF; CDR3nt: TGTGCCAGCAGCCCGGGGGGCCGCTCTGGAAACACCATATATTTT
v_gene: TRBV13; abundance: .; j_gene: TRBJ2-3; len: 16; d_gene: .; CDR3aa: CASSPGGERAADTQYF; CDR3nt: TGTGCCAGCAGCCCAGGGGGGGAGCGCGCCGCAGATACGCAGTATTTT
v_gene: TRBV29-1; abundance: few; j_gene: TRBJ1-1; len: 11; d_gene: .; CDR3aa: CSVVQDTEAFF; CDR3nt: TGCAGCGTTGTTCAGGACACTGAAGCTTTCTTT
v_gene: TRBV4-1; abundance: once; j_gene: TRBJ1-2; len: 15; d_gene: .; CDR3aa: CASSQDWVQDYGYTF; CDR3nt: TGCGCCAGCAGCCAAGATTGGGTCCAGGACTATGGCTACACCTTC
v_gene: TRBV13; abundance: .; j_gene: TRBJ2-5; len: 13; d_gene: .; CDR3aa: CASQIRPTETQYF; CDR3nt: TGTGCCAGCCAGATTCGGCCCACCGAGACCCAGTACTTC
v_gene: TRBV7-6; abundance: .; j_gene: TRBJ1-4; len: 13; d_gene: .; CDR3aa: CASSFGVNEKLFF; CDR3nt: TGTGCCAGCAGCTTCGGAGTTAATGAAAAACTGTTTTTT
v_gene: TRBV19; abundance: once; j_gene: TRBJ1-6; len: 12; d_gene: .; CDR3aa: CASSSWGSPLHF; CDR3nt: TGTGCCAGTAGTAGCTGGGGATCACCCCTCCACTTT
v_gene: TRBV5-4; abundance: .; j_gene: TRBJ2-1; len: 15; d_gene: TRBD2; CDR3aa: CASSLTSGGYNEQFF; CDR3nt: TGTGCCAGCAGCCTCACTAGCGGGGGCTACAATGAGCAGTTCTTC
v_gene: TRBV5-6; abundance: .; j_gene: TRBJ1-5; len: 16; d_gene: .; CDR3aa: CASSHTPRGPNQPQHF; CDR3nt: TGTGCCAGCAGCCATACTCCGAGGGGACCCAATCAGCCCCAGCATTTT
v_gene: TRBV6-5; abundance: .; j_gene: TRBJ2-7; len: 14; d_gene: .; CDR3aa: CASSYSTGAYEQYF; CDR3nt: TGTGCCAGCAGTTACTCGACAGGCGCGTACGAGCAGTACTTC
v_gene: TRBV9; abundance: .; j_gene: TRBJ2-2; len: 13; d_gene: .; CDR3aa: CASSALNTGELFF; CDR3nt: TGTGCCAGCAGCGCCCTAAACACCGGGGAGCTGTTTTTT
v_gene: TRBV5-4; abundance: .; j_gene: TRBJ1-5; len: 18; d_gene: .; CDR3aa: CASSLTLGKGDYNQPQHF; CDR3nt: TGTGCCAGCAGTCTGACCTTGGGGAAAGGGGACTACAATCAGCCCCAGCATTTT
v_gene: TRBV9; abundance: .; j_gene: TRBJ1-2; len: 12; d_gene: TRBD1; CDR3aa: CATGAQGGGYTF; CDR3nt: TGTGCCACCGGGGCCCAGGGGGGAGGCTACACCTTC
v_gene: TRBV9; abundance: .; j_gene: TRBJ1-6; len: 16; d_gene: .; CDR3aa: CASSGSPTGGNSPLHF; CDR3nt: TGTGCCAGCAGCGGCTCCCCCACGGGGGGCAATTCACCCCTCCACTTT
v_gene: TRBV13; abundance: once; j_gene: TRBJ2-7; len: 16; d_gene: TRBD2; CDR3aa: CASSLFLAGDSYEQYF; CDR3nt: TGTGCCAGCAGCTTATTCCTAGCGGGAGACTCCTACGAGCAGTACTTC
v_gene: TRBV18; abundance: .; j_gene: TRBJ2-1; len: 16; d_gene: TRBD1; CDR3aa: CASSPWDSPQWNEQFF; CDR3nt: TGTGCCAGCTCACCGTGGGACAGTCCTCAATGGAATGAGCAGTTCTTC
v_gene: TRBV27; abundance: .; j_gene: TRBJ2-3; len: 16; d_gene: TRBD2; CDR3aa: CASSLTSGTSTDTQYF; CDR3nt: TGTGCCAGCTCCCTGACTAGCGGGACTAGCACAGATACGCAGTATTTT
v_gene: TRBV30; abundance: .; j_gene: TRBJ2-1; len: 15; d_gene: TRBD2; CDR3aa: CAWSLGTSPYNEQFF; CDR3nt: TGTGCCTGGAGCCTAGGGACTAGCCCGTACAATGAGCAGTTCTTC
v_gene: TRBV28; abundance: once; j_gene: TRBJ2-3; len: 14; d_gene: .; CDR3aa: CASGIGTSTDTQYF; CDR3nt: TGTGCCAGCGGTATCGGGACCAGCACAGATACGCAGTATTTT
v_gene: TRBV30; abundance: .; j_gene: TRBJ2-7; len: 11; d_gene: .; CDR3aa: CAWLHTGEQYF; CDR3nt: TGTGCCTGGCTTCACACCGGGGAGCAGTACTTC
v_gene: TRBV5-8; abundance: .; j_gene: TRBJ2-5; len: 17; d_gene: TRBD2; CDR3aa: CASSLDGGLALQETQYF; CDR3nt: TGTGCCAGCAGCTTGGATGGGGGACTAGCGCTTCAAGAGACCCAGTACTTC
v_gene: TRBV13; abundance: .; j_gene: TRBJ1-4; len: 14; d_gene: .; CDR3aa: CASGYGGDGEKLFF; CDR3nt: TGTGCCAGCGGTTACGGGGGCGACGGTGAAAAACTGTTTTTT
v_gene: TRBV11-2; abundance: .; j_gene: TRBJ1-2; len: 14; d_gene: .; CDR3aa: CASSPATTNYGYTF; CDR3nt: TGTGCCAGCAGCCCAGCGACAACTAACTATGGCTACACCTTC
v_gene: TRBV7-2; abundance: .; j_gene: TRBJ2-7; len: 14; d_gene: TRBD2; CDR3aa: CASSLGLAAYEQYF; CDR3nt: TGTGCCAGCAGCTTGGGACTAGCGGCCTACGAGCAGTACTTC
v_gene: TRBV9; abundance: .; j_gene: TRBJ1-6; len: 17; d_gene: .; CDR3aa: CASSVATRVGVNSPLHF; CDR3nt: TGTGCCAGCAGCGTAGCTACCAGGGTAGGGGTAAATTCACCCCTCCACTTT
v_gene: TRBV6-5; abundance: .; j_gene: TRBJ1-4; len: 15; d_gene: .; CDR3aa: CASSSVGGTNEKLFF; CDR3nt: TGTGCCAGCAGTTCTGTCGGGGGAACTAATGAAAAACTGTTTTTT
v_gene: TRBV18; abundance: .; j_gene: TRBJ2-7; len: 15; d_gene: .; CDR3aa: CASSPPGEKAYEQYF; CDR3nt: TGTGCCAGCTCACCTCCGGGGGAAAAGGCCTACGAGCAGTACTTC
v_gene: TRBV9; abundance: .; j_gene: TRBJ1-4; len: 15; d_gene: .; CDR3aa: CASSVGGSTNEKLFF; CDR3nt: TGTGCCAGCAGCGTGGGGGGCTCCACTAATGAAAAACTGTTTTTT
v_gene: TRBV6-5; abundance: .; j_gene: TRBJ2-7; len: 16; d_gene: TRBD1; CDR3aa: CASSYSPGQGLYEQYF; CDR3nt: TGTGCCAGCAGTTACTCCCCGGGACAGGGCTTATACGAGCAGTACTTC
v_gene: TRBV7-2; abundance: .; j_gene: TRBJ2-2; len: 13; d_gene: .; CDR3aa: CASSWGVTGELFF; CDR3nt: TGTGCCAGCAGCTGGGGTGTCACCGGGGAGCTGTTTTTT
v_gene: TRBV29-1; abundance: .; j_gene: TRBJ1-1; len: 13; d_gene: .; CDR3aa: CSVRSPENTEAFF; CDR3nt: TGCAGCGTTAGGTCCCCTGAGAACACTGAAGCTTTCTTT
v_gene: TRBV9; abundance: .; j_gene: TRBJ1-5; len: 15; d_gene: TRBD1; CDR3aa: CASSVGTGGFQPQHF; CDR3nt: TGTGCCAGCAGCGTAGGGACAGGGGGTTTTCAGCCCCAGCATTTT
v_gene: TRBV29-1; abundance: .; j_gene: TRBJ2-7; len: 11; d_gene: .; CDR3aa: CSVDKGYEQYF; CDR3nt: TGCAGCGTTGATAAGGGCTACGAGCAGTACTTC
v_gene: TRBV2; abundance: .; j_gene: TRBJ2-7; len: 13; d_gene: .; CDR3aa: CASSYPGSYEQYF; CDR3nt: TGTGCCAGCAGTTATCCGGGGTCGTACGAGCAGTACTTC
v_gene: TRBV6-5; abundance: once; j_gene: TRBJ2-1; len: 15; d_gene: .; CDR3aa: CASLGGHANEDEQFF; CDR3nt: TGTGCCTCCTTGGGGGGACACGCAAATGAGGATGAGCAGTTCTTC
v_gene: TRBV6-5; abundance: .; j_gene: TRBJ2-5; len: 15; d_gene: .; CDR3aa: CASSYSTEYQETQYF; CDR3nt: TGTGCCAGCAGTTACTCGACCGAGTACCAAGAGACCCAGTACTTC
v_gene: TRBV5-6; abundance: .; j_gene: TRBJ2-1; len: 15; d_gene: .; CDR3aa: CASSSGLSIYNEQFF; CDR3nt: TGTGCCAGCAGCTCGGGACTGTCGATATACAATGAGCAGTTCTTC
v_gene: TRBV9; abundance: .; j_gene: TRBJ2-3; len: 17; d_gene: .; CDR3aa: CASSAPRDALGTDTQYF; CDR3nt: TGTGCCAGCAGCGCACCCCGGGACGCCCTGGGGACAGATACGCAGTATTTT
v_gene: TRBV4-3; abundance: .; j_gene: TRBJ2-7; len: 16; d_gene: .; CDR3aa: CASSQDLWGNSYEQYF; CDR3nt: TGCGCCAGCAGCCAAGATCTTTGGGGGAATAGCTACGAGCAGTACTTC